A single sample gave rise to the 19 T cell receptor beta chains below, sequenced in a study of blood T cell repertoires in COVID-19. Assay: immunoSEQ multiplex PCR; the TCRdb copy retains only in-frame clones and omits some. This sample has about 280,000 clones, with roughly 85% found just once. The material sequenced was peripheral blood. These receptors originate from a man aged 45-60 years with active or convalescent COVID-19.

The chain employs TRBV3-1 (or the pseudogene TRBV3-2) and TRBJ2-7; D unclear. Germline lookup yields CDR1 LGHDT and CDR2 YNNKEL (reference sequence). Trimming cost V 3 bases and J 3 bases, with 9 bases left between them. The CDR3 has 13 residues. The CDR3 loop is CASSHEKDYEQYF. The CDR3 DNA sequence: TGTGCCAGCAGCCACGAGAAAGACTACGAGCAGTACTTC.

The chain links TRBV11-2 to TRBJ1-1, with a tentative D call TRBD1 (5 bases). The germline gives CDR1 SGHAT, CDR2 FQNNGV. Trimming took off 7 bases at V and 4 bases at J, with 13 bases between the two ends. The length of the CDR3 is 13 residues. CDR3 sequence reads: CASTRGLITEAFF. DNA for the CDR3: TGTGCCAGCACTAGGGGCTTGATCACTGAAGCTTTCTTT.

The chain joins TRBV27 to TRBJ2-7; TRBD2 aligns across 12 bases. Germline CDR1 and CDR2: MNHEY and SMNVEV (reference sequence). The ends lost 8 bases at V and 4 bases at J; junction bases unmatched: 3. This CDR3 spans 13 amino acids. CDR3 in amino acids: CASGLAGRYEQYF. Written as DNA, the CDR3 is TGTGCCAGCGGACTAGCGGGAAGATACGAGCAGTACTTC.

As to this clone: Different DNA sequences within this sample yield the same CDR3. This sequence joins TRBV28 and TRBJ1-4; D is unresolved. CDR1 and CDR2 from the germline V gene are MDHEN and SYDVKM. The CDR3 is made up of 13 amino acids. The ends were cut back, 2 bases at V and 7 bases at J, with 8 bases in the middle. The CDR3 DNA reads as TGTGCCAGCAGTTTAGGCCGGGTTGAAAAACTGTTTTTT. Its translation: CASSLGRVEKLFF.

This sequence joins TRBV9 and TRBJ2-3; unclear D gene. Deletions cut 3 bases from V and 2 bases from J, with 4 bases between. The germline V gene has CDR1 SGDLS and CDR2 YYNGEE. This CDR3 spans 12 amino acids. The CDR3 here is CASSEPTDTQYF. DNA of the CDR3: TGTGCCAGCAGCGAGCCCACAGATACGCAGTATTTT.

The chain joins TRBV24-1 to TRBJ1-1; 8 bases align to TRBD1. The trim removed 8 bases at V and 6 bases at J, leaving 13 bases unmatched. Germline V CDR1 and CDR2: KGHDR, SFDVKD. The CDR3 has 15 residues. The CDR3 DNA follows: TGTGCCACCAACAGACAGGGGTTCGGCGCGGCTGAAGCTTTCTTT. It codes for CATNRQGFGAAEAFF.

V gene TRBV7-9 combines with J gene TRBJ1-1; D perhaps matches TRBD1 (5 bases). Trimming cost V 3 bases and J 3 bases, with 20 bases left between them. CDR3 length: 17 residues. CDR1 SEHNR and CDR2 FQNEAQ come from the germline V gene (reference sequence). The CDR3 reads CASSLVEGSGWDTEAFF. The DNA of the CDR3 is TGTGCCAGCAGCTTGGTGGAGGGTTCAGGGTGGGACACTGAAGCTTTCTTT.

This clone was found many times. The rearrangement links TRBV5-6 to TRBJ1-1; perhaps TRBD1 as D (6 bases). V lost 6 bases and J lost 5, with 17 bases in between. CDR1 SGHDT and CDR2 YYEEEE come from the germline V gene. This CDR3 is 14 amino acids long. This CDR3 is CASTSLGGRTEAFF. In DNA form, the CDR3 reads TGTGCCAGCACCTCCCTGGGGGGGCGGACTGAAGCTTTCTTT.

The chain combines TRBV9 with TRBJ1-2; 11 bases map to TRBD1. The V and J ends lost 4 bases and 4 bases, in that order; junction bases with no gene match: 9. Germline loops: CDR1 SGDLS, CDR2 YYNGEE. The CDR3 consists of 16 residues. The CDR3 loop is CASSRTSGQGAYGYTF. The CDR3 DNA reads as TGTGCCAGCAGCCGAACAAGTGGACAGGGGGCCTATGGCTACACCTTC.

This chain connects TRBV13 to TRBJ1-4; D remains unclear. Trimming removed 0 bases at V and 7 bases at J, with 12 bases between. The CDR3 length is 15 residues. CDR1 is PRHDT and CDR2 is FYEKMQ in the germline V gene (reference sequence). As DNA, the CDR3 is TGTGCCAGCAGCTTAGGCCCGGGTTCGGGTGAAAAACTGTTTTTT. Translation gives CASSLGPGSGEKLFF.

The chain recombines TRBV5-1 with TRBJ1-1, with a weak D call TRBD1 (5 bases). CDR1 is SGHRS, CDR2 YFSETQ, per germline. V lost 3 bases and J 3 bases, leaving 9 bases between the germline ends. The CDR3 is 13 amino acids. The CDR3 region is CASSYQGHTEAFF. Written as DNA, the CDR3 is TGCGCCAGCAGCTATCAGGGTCACACTGAAGCTTTCTTT.

The chain recombines TRBV7-3 with TRBJ2-3; 8 bases match TRBD2. This CDR3 contains 15 residues. From germline, CDR1 is SGHTA and CDR2 FQGTGA. Unmatched junction bases numbered 5, after V lost 5 bases and J lost 1 base. The chain's CDR3 is CASSPGLGGTDTQYF. The DNA of the CDR3 is TGTGCCAGCAGCCCGGGACTAGGGGGCACAGATACGCAGTATTTT.

The gene calls are TRBV7-3 and TRBJ2-1; 9 bases align to TRBD2. V lost 5 bases, J lost 6 bases, and 8 bases stayed unmatched. The CDR3 loop spans 15 amino acids. The germline gives CDR1 SGHTA, CDR2 FQGTGA. CDR3 protein: CASSQTGLARNEQFF. CDR3 nucleotide sequence: TGTGCCAGCAGCCAAACGGGACTAGCCCGCAATGAGCAGTTCTTC.

The J gene is TRBJ1-1, the V gene TRBV12-3 or TRBV12-4; D is possibly TRBD1 (6 bases). The CDR3 consists of 11 residues. V lost 7 bases, J lost 8 bases, and 11 bases lay in between. The CDR3 loop is CASKWGTEAFF. For the CDR3, the DNA is TGTGCCAGCAAGTGGGGGACAGAAGCTTTCTTT.

This chain links TRBV23-1 with TRBJ2-1; 11 nucleotides match TRBD2. TRBV23-1 falls under the ORF class, with uncertain function. The ends lost 1 base at V and 5 bases at J; junction bases unmatched: 22. The CDR3 runs to 22 residues. CDR3 coding DNA: TGCGCCAGCAGTCAATGTGGGAGTGAGAAACAAAACGGGACTAGCGGCAACAATGAGCAGTTCTTC. It translates to CASSQCGSEKQNGTSGNNEQFF.

The chain is built from TRBV12-3 or TRBV12-4 and TRBJ2-3, with D possibly being TRBD1 (5 bases). V lost 7 bases and J 1 base, leaving 9 bases between the germline ends. The length of the CDR3 is 13 residues. CDR3 amino acids: CASNIGGTDTQYF. The CDR3 DNA is TGTGCCAGCAACATAGGGGGCACAGATACGCAGTATTTT.

A few counts support this clone. This sequence joins TRBV30 and TRBJ1-1; D might be TRBD1 (5 bases). The length of the CDR3 is 13 residues. CDR1 and CDR2 from the germline V gene are GTSNPN and SVGIG (reference sequence). Trimming stripped 2 bases from V and 0 bases from J, with 7 bases between. CDR3 in amino acids: CAWSSGLNTEAFF. The CDR3, as DNA: TGTGCCTGGAGTTCAGGGTTGAACACTGAAGCTTTCTTT.

This clone has more than one count but fewer than ten. This sequence joins TRBV28 and TRBJ1-3, with a weak D call TRBD1 (5 bases). Trimming left V 5 bases short and J 2 bases short, with 13 bases between. Germline values: CDR1 MDHEN, CDR2 SYDVKM. This CDR3 region has 15 residues. The CDR3 loop reads CASSPAGGTGNTIYF. CDR3 DNA sequence: TGTGCCAGCAGTCCGGCGGGGGGAACTGGAAACACCATATATTTT.

The J gene is TRBJ2-4, the V gene TRBV6-5; D perhaps matches TRBD1 (6 bases). Germline V CDR1 and CDR2: MNHEY, SVGAGI. CDR3 length: 14 residues. The V end lost 4 bases, the J end lost 9 bases, and 16 bases lay between the germline ends. The CDR3 region has the DNA TGTGCCAGCAGTTTGGAGTTCAGGGGCACCATTCAGTACTTC. The encoded protein is CASSLEFRGTIQYF.